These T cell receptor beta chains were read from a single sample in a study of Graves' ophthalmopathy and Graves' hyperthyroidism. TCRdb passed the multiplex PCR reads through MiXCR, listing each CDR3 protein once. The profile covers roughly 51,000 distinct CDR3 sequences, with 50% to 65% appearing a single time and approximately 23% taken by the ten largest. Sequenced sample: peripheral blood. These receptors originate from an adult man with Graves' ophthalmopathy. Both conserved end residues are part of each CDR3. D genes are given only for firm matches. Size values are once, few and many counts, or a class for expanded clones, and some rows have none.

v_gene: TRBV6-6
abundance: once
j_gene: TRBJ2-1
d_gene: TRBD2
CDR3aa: CASSYVTSGAYNEQFF
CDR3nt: TGTGCCAGCAGTTACGTAACTAGCGGAGCCTACAATGAGCAGTTCTTC

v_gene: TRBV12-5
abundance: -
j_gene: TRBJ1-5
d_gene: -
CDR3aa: CANQPQHF
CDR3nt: TGTGCTAATCAGCCCCAGCATTTT

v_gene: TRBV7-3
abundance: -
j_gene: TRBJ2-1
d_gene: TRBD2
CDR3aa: CAGSFSGSNEQLF
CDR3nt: TGTGCCGGCAGCTTTAGCGGGAGTAATGAGCAGCTCTTC

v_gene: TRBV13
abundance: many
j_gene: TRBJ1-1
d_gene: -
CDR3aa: CASSLWSASNTEAFF
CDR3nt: TGTGCCAGCAGCTTATGGTCAGCCTCGAACACTGAAGCTTTCTTT

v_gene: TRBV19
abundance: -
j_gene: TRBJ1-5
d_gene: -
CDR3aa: CASSSGTRPQHF
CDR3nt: TGTGCCAGTAGTTCAGGGACACGGCCCCAGCATTTT

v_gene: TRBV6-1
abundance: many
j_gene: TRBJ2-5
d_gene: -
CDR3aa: CASSDGDDPGETQYF
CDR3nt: TGTGCCAGCAGTGACGGCGATGATCCAGGGGAGACCCAGTACTTC

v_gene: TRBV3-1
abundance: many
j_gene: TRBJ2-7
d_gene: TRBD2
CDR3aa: CASSQEASGDYEQYF
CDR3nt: TGTGCCAGCAGCCAAGAGGCTAGCGGGGACTACGAGCAGTACTTC

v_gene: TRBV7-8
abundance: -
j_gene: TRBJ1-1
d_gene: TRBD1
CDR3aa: CASSSRQGLGRAFF
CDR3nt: TGTGCCAGCAGCTCTAGACAGGGTTTGGGAAGGGCTTTCTTT

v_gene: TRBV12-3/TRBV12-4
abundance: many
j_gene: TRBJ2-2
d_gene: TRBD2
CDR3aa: CASINSGRADGELFF
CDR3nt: TGTGCCAGCATCAACAGCGGGAGGGCGGACGGGGAGCTGTTTTTT

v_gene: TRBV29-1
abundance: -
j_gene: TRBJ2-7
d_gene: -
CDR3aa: CSVEGATGPYEQYF
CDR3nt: TGCAGCGTGGAGGGTGCCACAGGTCCCTACGAGCAGTACTTC

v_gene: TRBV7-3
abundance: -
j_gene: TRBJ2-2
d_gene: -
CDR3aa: CASSLGGTHTGELFF
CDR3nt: TGTGCCAGCAGTCTTGGCGGGACCCACACCGGGGAGCTGTTTTTT

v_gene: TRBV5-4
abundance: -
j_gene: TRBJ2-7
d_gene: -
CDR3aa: CASSLYSEQYF
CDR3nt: TGTGCCAGCAGCTTGTATTCCGAGCAGTACTTC

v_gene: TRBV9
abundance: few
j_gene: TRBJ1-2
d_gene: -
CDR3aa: CASTLDSANYGYTF
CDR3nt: TGTGCCAGCACCCTGGACAGTGCCAACTATGGCTACACCTTC

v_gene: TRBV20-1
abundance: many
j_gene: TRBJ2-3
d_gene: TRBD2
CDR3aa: CSAGGGAGTDTQYF
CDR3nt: TGCAGTGCGGGCGGGGGGGCGGGCACAGATACGCAGTATTTT

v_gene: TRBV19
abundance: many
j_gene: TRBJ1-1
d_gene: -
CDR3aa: CASSIWGGESEAFF
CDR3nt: TGTGCCAGTAGTATATGGGGCGGGGAGTCTGAAGCTTTCTTT

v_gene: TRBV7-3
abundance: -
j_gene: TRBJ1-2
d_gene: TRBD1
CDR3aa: CASSSQGQYRGYTF
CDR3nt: TGTGCCAGCAGCAGTCAGGGACAGTATCGTGGCTACACCTTC

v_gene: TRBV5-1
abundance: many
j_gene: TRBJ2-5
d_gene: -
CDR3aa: CASSWDGNLETQYF
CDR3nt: TGCGCCAGCAGCTGGGACGGAAACTTAGAAACCCAGTACTTC

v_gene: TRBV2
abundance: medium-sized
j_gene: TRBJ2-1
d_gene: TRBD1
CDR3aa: CASSGTGTGSEQFF
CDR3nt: TGTGCCAGCAGTGGAACCGGGACAGGAAGCGAGCAGTTCTTC

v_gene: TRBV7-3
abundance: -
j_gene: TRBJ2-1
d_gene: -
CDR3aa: CASSPNGGDNLFF
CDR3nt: TGTGCCAGCAGCCCAAACGGAGGGGACAATCTGTTCTTC

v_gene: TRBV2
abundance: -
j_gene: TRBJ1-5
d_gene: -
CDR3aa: CASSVPGVPGNQPQHF
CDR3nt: TGTGCCAGCAGTGTTCCAGGGGTGCCTGGCAATCAGCCCCAGCATTTT

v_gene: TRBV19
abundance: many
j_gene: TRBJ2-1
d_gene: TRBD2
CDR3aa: CASRDTRTSPEQFF
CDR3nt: TGTGCCAGTAGAGATACCCGGACTAGCCCTGAGCAGTTCTTC

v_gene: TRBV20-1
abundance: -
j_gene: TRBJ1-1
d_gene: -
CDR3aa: CSAREAGGLNTETSF
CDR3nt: TGCAGTGCTAGGGAGGCGGGCGGGCTGAACACTGAAACTTCCTTT

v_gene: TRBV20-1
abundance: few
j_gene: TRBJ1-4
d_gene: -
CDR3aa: CSARVNTEKLFF
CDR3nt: TGCAGTGCTAGGGTGAACACTGAAAAACTGTTTTTT

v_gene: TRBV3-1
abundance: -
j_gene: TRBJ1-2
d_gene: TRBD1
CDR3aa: CASSRGQGVRGGYTF
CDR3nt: TGTGCCAGCAGCCGGGGACAGGGGGTAAGAGGTGGCTACACCTTC

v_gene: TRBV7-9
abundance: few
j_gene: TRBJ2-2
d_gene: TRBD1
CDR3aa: CASSPRQGPNTGELFF
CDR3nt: TGTGCCAGCAGCCCCCGACAGGGTCCGAACACCGGGGAGCTGTTTTTT

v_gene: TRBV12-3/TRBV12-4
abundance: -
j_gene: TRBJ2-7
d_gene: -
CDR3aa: CASSQRWDEQYF
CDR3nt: TGTGCCAGCAGTCAGAGATGGGACGAGCAGTACTTC

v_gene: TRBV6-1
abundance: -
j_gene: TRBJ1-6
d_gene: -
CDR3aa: CASSEALTPTWTGNSPLHF
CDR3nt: TGTGCCAGCAGTGAAGCGTTGACACCGACCTGGACGGGAAATTCACCCCTCCACTTT

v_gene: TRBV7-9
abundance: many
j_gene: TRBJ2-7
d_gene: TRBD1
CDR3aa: CASSFGQGPDEQYF
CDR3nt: TGTGCCAGCAGCTTCGGACAGGGCCCTGACGAGCAGTACTTC

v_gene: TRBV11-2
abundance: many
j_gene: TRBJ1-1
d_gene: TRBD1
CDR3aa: CASSDGTGDMNTEAFF
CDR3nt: TGTGCCAGCAGCGACGGGACAGGGGACATGAACACTGAAGCTTTCTTT

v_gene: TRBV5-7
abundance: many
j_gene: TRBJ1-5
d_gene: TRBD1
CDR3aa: CASSTKDRVLGNQPQHF
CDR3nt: TGTGCCAGCAGCACCAAGGACAGGGTGTTGGGCAATCAGCCCCAGCATTTT

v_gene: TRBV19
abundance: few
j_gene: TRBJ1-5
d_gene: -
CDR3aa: CASSMRQHQPQHF
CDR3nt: TGTGCCAGTAGTATGCGGCAGCATCAGCCCCAGCATTTT

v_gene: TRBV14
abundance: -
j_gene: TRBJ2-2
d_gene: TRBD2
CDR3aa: CARRPRGRRNTGELSF
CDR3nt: TGTGCCAGGAGACCCCGCGGGAGAAGGAACACCGGGGAGCTGTCTTTT

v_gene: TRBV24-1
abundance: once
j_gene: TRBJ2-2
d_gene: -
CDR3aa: CATMVRGTGELFF
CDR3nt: TGTGCCACCATGGTACGGGGCACCGGGGAGCTGTTTTTT

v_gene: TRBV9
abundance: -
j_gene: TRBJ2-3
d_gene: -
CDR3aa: CASSRDGSSYNEQYF
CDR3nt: TGTGCCAGCAGCCGAGACGGGAGCTCCTACAATGAGCAGTATTTT

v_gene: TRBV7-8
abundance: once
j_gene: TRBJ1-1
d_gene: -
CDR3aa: CASSLAWRNEAFF
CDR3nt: TGTGCCAGCAGCTTAGCGTGGCGGAATGAAGCTTTCTTT

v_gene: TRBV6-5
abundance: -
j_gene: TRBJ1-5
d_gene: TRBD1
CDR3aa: CASSLTGGANQPQHF
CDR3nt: TGTGCCAGCAGCCTAACAGGGGGCGCGAATCAGCCCCAGCATTTT

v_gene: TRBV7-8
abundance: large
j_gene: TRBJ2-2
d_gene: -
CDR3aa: CASSYTGELFF
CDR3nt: TGTGCCAGCAGCTACACCGGGGAGCTGTTTTTT

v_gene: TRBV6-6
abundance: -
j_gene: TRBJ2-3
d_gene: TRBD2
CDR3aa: CASSYVTSVADTQYF
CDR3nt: TGTGCCAGCAGTTACGTAACTAGCGTAGCAGATACGCAGTATTTT

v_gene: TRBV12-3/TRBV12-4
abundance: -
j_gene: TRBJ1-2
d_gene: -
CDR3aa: CASYGAEVNGYTF
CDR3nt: TGTGCCAGCTATGGGGCCGAGGTTAATGGCTACACCTTC

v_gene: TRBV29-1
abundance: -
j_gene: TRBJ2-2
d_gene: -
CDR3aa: CSVNLRDFGETQYFGRTGELFF
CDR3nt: -

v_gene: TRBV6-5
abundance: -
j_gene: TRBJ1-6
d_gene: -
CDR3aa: CTSGGYNSPLRF
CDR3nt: TGTACCAGCGGAGGGTATAATTCACCCCTCCGCTTT

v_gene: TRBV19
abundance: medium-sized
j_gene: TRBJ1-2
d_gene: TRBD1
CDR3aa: CASSRQGLNYGYTF
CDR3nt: TGTGCCAGTAGCAGACAGGGCCTTAACTATGGCTACACCTTC

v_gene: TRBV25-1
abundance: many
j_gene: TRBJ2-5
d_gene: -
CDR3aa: CASSGRGDPQETQYF
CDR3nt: TGTGCCAGCAGTGGGAGAGGGGATCCCCAAGAGACCCAGTACTTC

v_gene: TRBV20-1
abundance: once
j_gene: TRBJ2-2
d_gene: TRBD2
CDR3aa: CSANLPSGNTGELFF
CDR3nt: TGCAGTGCTAATCTCCCTAGCGGAAACACCGGGGAGCTGTTTTTT

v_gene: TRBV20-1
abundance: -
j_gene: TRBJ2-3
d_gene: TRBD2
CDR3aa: CSARATSGSRNTQYF
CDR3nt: TGCAGTGCTAGAGCTACTAGCGGGAGTCGTAATACGCAGTATTTT

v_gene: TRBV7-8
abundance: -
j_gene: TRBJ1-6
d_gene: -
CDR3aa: CASSLGQKNSPLHF
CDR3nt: TGTGCCAGCAGCTTAGGTCAGAAGAATTCACCCCTCCACTTT

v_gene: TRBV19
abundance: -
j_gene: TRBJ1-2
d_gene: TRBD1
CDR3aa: CASRTPRQGDCGYTF
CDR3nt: TGTGCCAGTAGAACTCCCCGACAGGGTGACTGTGGCTACACCTTC

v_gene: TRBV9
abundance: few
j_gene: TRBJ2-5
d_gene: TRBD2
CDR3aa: CASSPIPGLAGGTQYF
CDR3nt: TGTGCCAGCAGTCCGATTCCGGGACTAGCGGGAGGGACCCAGTACTTC

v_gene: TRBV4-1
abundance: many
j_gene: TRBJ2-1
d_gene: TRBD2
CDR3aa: CASSQGFGGGASYNEQFF
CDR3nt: TGCGCCAGCAGCCAAGGTTTTGGGGGAGGGGCATCGTACAATGAGCAGTTCTTC